These 15 T cell receptor beta chains came from one sample sequenced in a study of human T cells and chemical hapten exposure. TCRdb re-called the RACE reads through MiXCR, storing one row per CDR3 protein. The data show roughly 130,000 distinct CDR3 sequences, about 8.2% seen once. Time point defined: healthy volunteer bleed at 2 weeks. Whole blood, unfractionated, served as the material for total RNA extraction. The sequencing sample was made of whole blood. The receptors shown here come from a male donor in good health. Some clones in this sample may be carry-over from other donors' samples.

V is TRBV7-9 and J is TRBJ1-2; D not certain. This CDR3 region has 15 residues. From germline, CDR1 is SEHNR and CDR2 FQNEAQ (reference sequence). V was shortened by 1 base and J by 7 bases, with 16 bases between the two germline ends. CDR3 loop: CASSLVEGLNSGYTF. The DNA of the CDR3 is TGTGCCAGCAGCTTAGTTGAGGGATTGAATAGTGGCTACACCTTC.

The rearrangement links TRBV7-9 to TRBJ2-7, with 7 positions matching TRBD1. With V trimmed by 4 bases and J by 7 bases, 10 bases remained unmatched. Germline V gives CDR1 SEHNR, CDR2 FQNEAQ (reference sequence). The CDR3 covers 14 residues. Written as DNA, the CDR3 is TGTGCCAGCAGCTCGTCGACAGGGCAGGGGGAGCAGTACTTC. This encodes CASSSSTGQGEQYF.

This clonotype was counted only a few times. The chain is built from TRBV7-2 and TRBJ2-2; no definite D call. CDR1 is SGHTA, CDR2 FQGNSA, per germline. The CDR3 runs 16 residues. V gave up 1 base and J gave up 4 bases, with 13 bases separating them. In DNA, the CDR3 is TGTGCCAGCAGCTTAGGGGTTTTCCTTGGCACCGGGGAGCTGTTTTTT. Amino acids: CASSLGVFLGTGELFF.

Concerning this clonotype: A much bigger clone sits one base away, suggesting this may be a read error. The rearrangement joins TRBV11-2 to TRBJ2-2; 11 bases match TRBD2. There are 16 residues in the CDR3. Germline V gene sequence: CDR1 SGHAT, CDR2 FQNNGV. The CDR3 DNA is TGTGTCAGCAGCTCAGGGACTAGCGGGAACACCGGGGAGCTGTTTTTT. Its protein is CVSSSGTSGNTGELFF.

This clonotype was counted only a few times. This chain links TRBV12-3 or TRBV12-4 with TRBJ2-5; D is possibly TRBD2 (5 bases). V was pared by 3 bases and J by 4 bases, with 12 bases between. CDR3 length: 14 amino acids. CDR3 in DNA: TGTGCCAGCAGTTTGACGGGAACCCCAGAGACCCAGTACTTC. Protein: CASSLTGTPETQYF.

The rearrangement joins TRBV5-6 to TRBJ1-5, with TRBD1 identical over 7 bases. In germline, CDR1 is SGHDT, CDR2 YYEEEE. This CDR3 spans 15 amino acids. V dropped 5 bases and J dropped 4; count of bases not matched to a gene: 9. This chain's CDR3 is CASSPGTAPNQPQHF. The CDR3 coding sequence is TGTGCCAGCAGTCCCGGGACAGCGCCAAATCAGCCCCAGCATTTT.

This clonotype was seen many times. This chain connects TRBV5-1 to TRBJ2-7; 12 positions agree with TRBD2. V was pared by 1 base and J by 0 bases, with 8 bases of the junction left unmatched. This CDR3 comprises 18 residues. Germline V gene lookup returns CDR1 SGHRS and CDR2 YFSETQ. The CDR3 DNA reads as TGCGCCAGCAGCTTGACTAGCGGGAGGCCTTTGTTCTCCTACGAGCAGTACTTC. It translates to CASSLTSGRPLFSYEQYF.

This clonotype was recorded many times. This chain connects TRBV2 to TRBJ1-1; 12 bases agree with TRBD1. The ends lost 6 bases at V and 11 bases at J; junction bases unmatched: 4. CDR3 length: 12 amino acids. Germline V gives CDR1 SNHLY, CDR2 FYNNEI. In DNA form, the CDR3 reads TGTGCCAGCAGGGGGGACAGGGGGCCGGCTTTCTTT. Its translation: CASRGDRGPAFF.

The J gene is TRBJ2-7, the V gene TRBV2; D is uncertain. Germline CDR1 is SNHLY and CDR2 is FYNNEI. The CDR3 runs to 13 residues. V lost 2 bases and J lost 5, with 10 bases in between. The CDR3 region is CASSERVIDEQYF. The CDR3 DNA follows: TGTGCCAGCAGTGAACGGGTAATCGACGAGCAGTACTTC.

This clonotype appeared many times. The chain links TRBV7-2 to TRBJ2-3; D may be TRBD2 (5 bases). Germline V gene lookup returns CDR1 SGHTA and CDR2 FQGNSA. This CDR3 spans 14 amino acids. V shed 4 bases and J shed 2 bases, with 10 bases lying between them. The CDR3 sequence: CASSSGIITDTQYF. For the CDR3, the DNA is TGTGCCAGCAGCTCGGGGATCATCACAGATACGCAGTATTTT.

This chain connects TRBV15 to TRBJ1-1; D perhaps matches TRBD1 (6 bases). In germline, CDR1 is LNHNV, CDR2 YYDKDF (reference sequence). V was clipped by 2 bases and J by 1 base, with 11 bases between them. This CDR3 contains 15 residues. CDR3 region: CATSRLQGQNTEAFF. Written as DNA, the CDR3 is TGTGCCACCAGCAGATTACAGGGTCAGAACACTGAAGCTTTCTTT. The full variable domain, with the rest looked up from reference TRBV15 and TRBJ1-1, is DAMVIQNPRYQVTQFGKPVTLSCSQTLNHNVMYWYQQKSSQAPKLLFHYYDKDFNNEADTPDNFQSRRPNTSFCFLDIRSPGLGDTAMYLCATSRLQGQNTEAFFGQGTRLTVV.

In its sample, this clonotype was seen a few times. This sequence joins TRBV19 and TRBJ1-5; a possible D gene is TRBD1 (5 bases). The CDR3 totals 14 residues. Germline loops: CDR1 LNHDA, CDR2 SQIVND (reference sequence). The ends were cut back, 5 bases at V and 6 bases at J, with 14 bases in the middle. CDR3 nucleotides: TGTGCCAGTAGTTTGCTGGGGGGTTTTCAGCCCCAGCATTTT. As protein: CASSLLGGFQPQHF.

The V and J genes are TRBV20-1 and TRBJ2-5; 12 bases align to TRBD2. The V gene end was trimmed by 0 bases and the J gene end by 1 base; junction bases not matched to a gene: 9. The CDR3 covers 18 residues. Germline loops: CDR1 DFQATT, CDR2 SNEGSKA (reference sequence). This CDR3 is CSARDLGLTSGSQETQYF. In DNA, the CDR3 is TGCAGTGCTAGAGATTTGGGCCTGACTAGCGGGAGCCAAGAGACCCAGTACTTC.

This clonotype was recorded at least ten times. The rearrangement joins TRBV27 to TRBJ1-1; tentatively, D is TRBD1 (5 bases). Germline V CDR1 and CDR2: MNHEY, SMNVEV (reference sequence). Trimming shortened V by 4 bases and J by 3 bases, and 9 bases separated the two germline ends. The CDR3 runs 13 residues. The DNA for the CDR3 is TGTGCCAGCAGTTGGGGGGGGGACACTGAAGCTTTCTTT. Translating it yields CASSWGGDTEAFF.

This clonotype appeared many times. CDR3 DNA sequence: TGCGCCAGCCCCCAGGGAGGGGTCGATACGCAGTATTTT. Translated: CASPQGGVDTQYF. This chain connects TRBV23-1 to TRBJ2-3; 7 bases are shared with TRBD2. TRBV23-1 is designated an ORF whose function remains uncertain. V gave up 8 bases and J gave up 6 bases; unmatched junction bases: 8. This CDR3 has 13 residues.